Listed below are T cell receptor beta chains from one sample, sequenced in a study of spatial heterogeneity in lung cancer. In TCRdb, the 5' RACE reads were re-called with MiXCR into one record per CDR3 protein. The sample holds some 80,000 distinct CDR3 sequences, under 8.5% seen once. The material was PBMCs, obtained at surgery. Receptors were obtained from a male donor with early-stage non-small cell lung cancer. CDR3s include the opening cysteine and the closing phenylalanine or tryptophan. The order of the fields is J gene, D gene, clone size, V gene, CDR3 protein, CDR3 DNA. D genes are given only for firm matches. Expanded clones get a size class; other rows say once, few or many, or leave the size out.

TRBJ2-3,TRBD2,.,TRBV25-1,CASSKSGVGDTQYF,TGTGCCAGCTCCAAGAGCGGGGTTGGAGATACGCAGTATTTT
TRBJ2-1,TRBD2,many,TRBV9,CASSSTLQTSGSGNEQFF,TGTGCCAGCAGCTCTACCCTTCAAACTAGCGGGTCTGGCAATGAGCAGTTCTTC
TRBJ1-1,.,many,TRBV12-3/TRBV12-4,CASSRGGTEAFF,TGTGCCAGCAGTCGGGGGGGCACTGAAGCTTTCTTT
TRBJ2-2,.,many,TRBV7-9,CASSSYRTATGELFF,TGTGCCAGCAGCTCTTACAGGACTGCCACCGGGGAGCTGTTTTTT
TRBJ2-7,.,many,TRBV19,CASSMRQPNYEQYF,TGTGCCAGTAGTATGAGACAGCCTAACTACGAGCAGTACTTC
TRBJ1-1,.,few,TRBV18,CASHPGAGTEAFF,TGTGCCAGCCACCCGGGCGCGGGGACTGAAGCTTTCTTT
TRBJ2-2,TRBD1,.,TRBV7-9,CASSLPATGGTGELFF,TGTGCCAGCAGCTTACCCGCGACAGGGGGCACCGGGGAGCTGTTTTTT
TRBJ2-7,TRBD1,.,TRBV27,CASSGTGGPYEQYF,TGTGCCAGCAGTGGGACAGGGGGTCCCTACGAGCAGTACTTC
TRBJ2-7,TRBD1,few,TRBV19,CATYSRDRAPYEQYF,TGTGCCACCTACAGCCGGGACAGGGCGCCCTACGAGCAGTACTTC
TRBJ1-4,.,few,TRBV12-5,CASGLEWLKGEKLFF,TGTGCTAGTGGTTTGGAATGGCTCAAGGGCGAAAAACTGTTTTTT
TRBJ1-5,.,.,TRBV19,CASSIIGGGSNQPQHF,TGTGCCAGTAGTATCATTGGCGGAGGAAGCAATCAGCCCCAGCATTTT
TRBJ2-7,TRBD1,.,TRBV18,CASSPRDRVAYEQYF,TGTGCCAGCTCACCCAGGGACAGGGTGGCCTACGAGCAGTACTTC
TRBJ1-5,.,few,TRBV20-1,CSASSGRGSKSQHF,TGCAGTGCTAGCTCCGGGCGGGGGTCAAAGTCCCAGCATTTT
TRBJ2-7,.,few,TRBV10-3,CAIRDPGLPQHEQYF,TGTGCCATCAGGGACCCGGGACTGCCACAGCACGAGCAGTACTTC
TRBJ1-1,.,many,TRBV20-1,CSSRGGRTEAFF,TGCAGTTCAAGGGGGGGCCGTACTGAAGCTTTCTTT
TRBJ1-2,.,.,TRBV3-1,CASSQGFLGGYTF,TGTGCCAGCAGCCAGGGGTTTCTTGGTGGCTACACCTTC
TRBJ2-1,TRBD2,few,TRBV12-5,CASGEVLAGGPDEQFF,TGTGCTAGTGGTGAGGTACTAGCGGGAGGGCCCGATGAGCAGTTCTTC
TRBJ1-1,.,many,TRBV4-1,CASSQDHTRANTEAFF,TGCGCCAGCAGCCAAGATCATACCAGGGCGAACACTGAAGCTTTCTTT
TRBJ2-7,.,few,TRBV3-1,CASSQAAAYEQYF,TGTGCCAGCAGCCAAGCGGCAGCCTACGAGCAGTACTTC
TRBJ2-1,TRBD2,many,TRBV14,CASTRLAGYEQFF,TGTGCCAGCACTCGACTAGCTGGTTATGAGCAGTTCTTC
TRBJ1-1,TRBD1,few,TRBV29-1,CSAATGVNTEAFF,TGCAGCGCCGCTACAGGGGTGAACACTGAAGCTTTCTTT
TRBJ2-3,TRBD2,.,TRBV7-9,CASSWGLAAPTDTQYF,TGTGCCAGCAGCTGGGGACTAGCGGCACCCACAGATACGCAGTATTTT
TRBJ1-2,TRBD1,few,TRBV12-3/TRBV12-4,CASSFDRGNYGYTF,TGTGCCAGCAGTTTCGACAGGGGTAACTATGGCTACACCTTC
TRBJ2-5,TRBD2,many,TRBV4-1,CASSQETSGREQETQYF,TGCGCCAGCAGCCAAGAGACTAGCGGGCGGGAACAAGAGACCCAGTACTTC
TRBJ1-2,TRBD1,many,TRBV28,CATRNSRDSYGYTF,TGTGCCACTCGAAACTCAAGGGACAGCTATGGCTACACCTTC
TRBJ2-7,.,.,TRBV30,CAWSATFYEQYF,TGTGCCTGGAGTGCGACCTTCTACGAGCAGTACTTC
TRBJ1-1,TRBD1,many,TRBV12-5,CASGRPRATGTTEAFF,TGTGCTAGTGGTAGACCCCGAGCGACAGGGACCACTGAAGCTTTCTTT
TRBJ2-5,.,many,TRBV7-2,CASSRYQETQYF,TGTGCCAGCAGCCGGTACCAAGAGACCCAGTACTTC